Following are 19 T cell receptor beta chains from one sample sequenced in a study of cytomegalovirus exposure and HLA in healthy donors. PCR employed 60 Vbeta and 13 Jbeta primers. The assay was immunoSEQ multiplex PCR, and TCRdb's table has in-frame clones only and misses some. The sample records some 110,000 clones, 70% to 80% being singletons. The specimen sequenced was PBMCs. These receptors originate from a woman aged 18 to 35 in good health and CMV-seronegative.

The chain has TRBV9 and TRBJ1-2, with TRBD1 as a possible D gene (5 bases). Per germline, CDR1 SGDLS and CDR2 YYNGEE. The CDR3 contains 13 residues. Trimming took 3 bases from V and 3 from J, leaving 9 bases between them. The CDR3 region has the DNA TGTGCCAGCAGCGCCGACAGATACTATGGCTACACCTTC. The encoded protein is CASSADRYYGYTF.

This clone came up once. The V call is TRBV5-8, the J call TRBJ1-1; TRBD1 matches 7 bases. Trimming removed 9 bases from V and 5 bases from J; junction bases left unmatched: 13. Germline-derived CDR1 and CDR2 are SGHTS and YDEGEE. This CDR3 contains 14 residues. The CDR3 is CATTVYETGTEAFF. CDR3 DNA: TGTGCCACCACAGTGTACGAGACAGGGACTGAAGCTTTCTTT. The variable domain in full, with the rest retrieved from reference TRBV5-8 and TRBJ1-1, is EAGVTQSPTHLIKTRGQQATLRCSPISGHTSVYWYQQALGLGLQFLLWYDEGEERNRGNFPPRFSGRQFPNYSSELNVNALELEDSALYLCATTVYETGTEAFFGQGTRLTVV.

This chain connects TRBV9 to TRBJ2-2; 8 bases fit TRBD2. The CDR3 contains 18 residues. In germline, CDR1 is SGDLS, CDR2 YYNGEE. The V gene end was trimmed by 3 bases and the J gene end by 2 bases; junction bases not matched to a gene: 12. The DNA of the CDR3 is TGTGCCAGCAGCGGGGAGGGGACTAGTCTGGTAAACACCGGGGAGCTGTTTTTT. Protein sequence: CASSGEGTSLVNTGELFF.

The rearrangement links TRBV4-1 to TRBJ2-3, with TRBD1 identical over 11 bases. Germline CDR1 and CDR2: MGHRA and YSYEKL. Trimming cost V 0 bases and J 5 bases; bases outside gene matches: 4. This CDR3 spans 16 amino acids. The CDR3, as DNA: TGCGCCAGCAGCCAAGATGGACAGGGGGCCTTAGATACGCAGTATTTT. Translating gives CASSQDGQGALDTQYF.

CDR3 DNA sequence: TGTGCCAGCAGGGCCGGGACAGGCTACGAGCAGTACTTC. Translation gives CASRAGTGYEQYF. This chain links TRBV6-5 with TRBJ2-5; 8 bases match TRBD1. The J call may be wrong; the DNA end is better matched by TRBJ2-7. Germline V gene lookup returns CDR1 MNHEY and CDR2 SVGAGI. The CDR3 is made up of 13 amino acids.

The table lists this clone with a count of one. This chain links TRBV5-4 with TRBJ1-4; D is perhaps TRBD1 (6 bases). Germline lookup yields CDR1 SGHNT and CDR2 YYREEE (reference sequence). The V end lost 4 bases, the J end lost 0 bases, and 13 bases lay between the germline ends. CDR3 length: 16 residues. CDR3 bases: TGTGCCAGCAGCCCCGGACAGATTGCAACTAATGAAAAACTGTTTTTT. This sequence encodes CASSPGQIATNEKLFF. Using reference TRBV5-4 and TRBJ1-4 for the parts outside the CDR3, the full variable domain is ETGVTQSPTHLIKTRGQQVTLRCSSQSGHNTVSWYQQALGQGPQFIFQYYREEENGRGNFPPRFSGLQFPNYSSELNVNALELDDSALYLCASSPGQIATNEKLFFGSGTQLSVL.

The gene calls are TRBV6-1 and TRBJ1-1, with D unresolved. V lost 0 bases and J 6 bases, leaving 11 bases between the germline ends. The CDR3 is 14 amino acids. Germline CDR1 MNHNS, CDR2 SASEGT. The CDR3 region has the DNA TGTGCCAGCAGTGAAGCGAAAAAAGCCTCTGAAGCTTTCTTT. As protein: CASSEAKKASEAFF.

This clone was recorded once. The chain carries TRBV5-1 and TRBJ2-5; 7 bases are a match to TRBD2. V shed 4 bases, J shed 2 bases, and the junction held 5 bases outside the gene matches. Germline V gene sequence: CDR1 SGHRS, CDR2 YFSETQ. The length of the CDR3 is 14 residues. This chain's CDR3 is CASSPGTNQETQYF. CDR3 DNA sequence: TGCGCCAGCAGCCCGGGGACTAATCAAGAGACCCAGTACTTC.

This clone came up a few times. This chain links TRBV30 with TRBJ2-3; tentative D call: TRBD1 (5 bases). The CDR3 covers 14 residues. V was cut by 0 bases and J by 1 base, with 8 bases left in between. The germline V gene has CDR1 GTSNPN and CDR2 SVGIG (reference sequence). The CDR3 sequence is CAWSVRRGTDTQYF. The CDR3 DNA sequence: TGTGCCTGGAGTGTACGCAGGGGCACAGATACGCAGTATTTT.

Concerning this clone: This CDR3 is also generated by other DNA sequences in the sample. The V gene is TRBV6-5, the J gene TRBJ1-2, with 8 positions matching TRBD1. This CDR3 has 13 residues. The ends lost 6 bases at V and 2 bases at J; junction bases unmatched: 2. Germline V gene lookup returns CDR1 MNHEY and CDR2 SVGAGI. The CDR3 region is CASSRQGNYGYTF. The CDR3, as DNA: TGTGCCAGCAGCCGACAGGGGAACTATGGCTACACCTTC.

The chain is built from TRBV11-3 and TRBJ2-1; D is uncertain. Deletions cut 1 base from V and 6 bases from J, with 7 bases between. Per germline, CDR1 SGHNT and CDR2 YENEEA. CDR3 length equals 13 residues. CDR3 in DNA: TGTGCCAGCAGCTTAGGACACCTCAATGAGCAGTTCTTC. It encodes CASSLGHLNEQFF.

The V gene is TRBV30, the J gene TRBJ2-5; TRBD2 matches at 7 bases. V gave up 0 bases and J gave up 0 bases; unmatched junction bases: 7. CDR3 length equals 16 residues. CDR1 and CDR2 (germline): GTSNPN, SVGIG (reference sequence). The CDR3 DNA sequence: TGTGCCTGGAGTGTGGGGCGGGGGAGGTACCAAGAGACCCAGTACTTC. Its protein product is CAWSVGRGRYQETQYF.

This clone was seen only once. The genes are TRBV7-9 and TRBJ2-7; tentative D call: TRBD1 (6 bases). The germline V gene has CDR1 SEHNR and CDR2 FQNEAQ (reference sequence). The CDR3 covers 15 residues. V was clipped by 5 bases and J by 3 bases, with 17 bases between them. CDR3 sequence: CASSLPEGGVYEQYF. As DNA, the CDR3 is TGTGCCAGCAGCCTGCCGGAAGGGGGAGTCTACGAGCAGTACTTC.

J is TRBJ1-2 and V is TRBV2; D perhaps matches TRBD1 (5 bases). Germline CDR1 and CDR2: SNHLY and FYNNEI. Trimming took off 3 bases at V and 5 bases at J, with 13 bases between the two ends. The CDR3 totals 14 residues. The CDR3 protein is CASSDIGREYGYTF. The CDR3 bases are TGTGCCAGCAGTGACATTGGCAGGGAATATGGCTACACCTTC.

The CDR3 is CASSQVERQGYQPQHF. In DNA form, the CDR3 reads TGCGCCAGCAGCCAAGTCGAGAGGCAGGGATACCAGCCCCAGCATTTT. V gene TRBV4-1 combines with J gene TRBJ1-5; maybe TRBD1 (5 bases). The CDR3 is 16 residues long. V was clipped by 1 base and J by 7 bases, with 17 bases between them. In germline, CDR1 is MGHRA, CDR2 YSYEKL.

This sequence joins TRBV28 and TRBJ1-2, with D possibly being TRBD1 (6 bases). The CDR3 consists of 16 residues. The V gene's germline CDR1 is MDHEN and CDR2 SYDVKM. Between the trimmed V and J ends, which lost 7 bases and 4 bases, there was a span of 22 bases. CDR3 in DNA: TGTGCCAGCACCGCCGGCGGGGGCCCGGGTACCTATGGCTACACCTTC. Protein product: CASTAGGGPGTYGYTF.

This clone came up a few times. CDR3 loop: CASSLGVFGQETQYF. Here the CDR3 DNA reads TGTGCCAGCAGCTTAGGAGTCTTTGGTCAAGAGACCCAGTACTTC. The genes are TRBV7-3 and TRBJ2-5; no clear D. Germline CDR1 and CDR2: SGHTA and FQGTGA. The CDR3 sequence is 15 residues long. Trimming removed 2 bases at V and 2 bases at J, with 12 bases between.

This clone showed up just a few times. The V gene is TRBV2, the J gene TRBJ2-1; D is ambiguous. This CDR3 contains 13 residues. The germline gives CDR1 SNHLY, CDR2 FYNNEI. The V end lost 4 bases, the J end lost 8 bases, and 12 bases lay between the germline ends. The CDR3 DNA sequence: TGTGCCAGCAGTGGATGGGCCGACGATGAGCAGTTCTTC. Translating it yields CASSGWADDEQFF. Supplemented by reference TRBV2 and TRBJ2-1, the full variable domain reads EPEVTQTPSHQVTQMGQEVILRCVPISNHLYFYWYRQILGQKVEFLVSFYNNEISEKSEIFDDQFSVERPDGSNFTLKIRSTKLEDSAMYFCASSGWADDEQFFGPGTRLTVL.

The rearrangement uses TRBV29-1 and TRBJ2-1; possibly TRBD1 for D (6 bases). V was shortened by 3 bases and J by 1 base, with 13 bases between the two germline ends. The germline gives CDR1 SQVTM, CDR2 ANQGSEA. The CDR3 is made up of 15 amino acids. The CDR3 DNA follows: TGCAGCGTTGATAGGGGGACGGCTTCCTACAATGAGCAGTTCTTC. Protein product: CSVDRGTASYNEQFF.